Sequencing of this T cell receptor (beta chain) was carried out in a study of vaccination effects on CD4 cells after COVID-19 (dated 2022 in TCRdb). Regarding the study in general: Each participant received two doses of an mRNA SARS-CoV-2 vaccine, either BNT162b2 or mRNA-1273. Cultures from other donors in the study were sequenced using the Oncomine TCR Beta short-read assay on an Illumina iSeq 100. A total of approximately 9 COVID-19 convalescent patients and a handful of SARS-CoV-2-naive healthy vaccine recipients were included in the full study. The study compared SARS-CoV-2 spike-specific CD4+ TCR repertoires before and after mRNA vaccination in COVID-19 convalescent patients and infection-naive vaccine recipients. Broad study findings and their caveats: The study was limited by a small number of convalescent patients and lacked early post-infection timepoints. At late post-vaccination timepoints, both infection-induced and vaccine-induced clones showed marked clonal contraction, consistent with waning T cell responses. Among healthy vaccine recipients, nearly all vaccine-induced clones were SARS-CoV-2 mono-reactive, and only 1 of 255 was cross-reactive with common cold coronaviruses.

In the ViraFEST assay, PBMC were stimulated with viral peptide pools, and TCR sequencing was then used to find antigen-specific CD4+ T cell clonotypes based on their expansion. After around 10 days of culture, CD4+ T cells were isolated with the EasySep CD4+ T cell isolation kit. The absence of prior SARS-CoV-2 infection in healthy vaccine recipients was confirmed by negative nucleocapsid antibodies before and after vaccination. Approximately 2.1 million PBMC per well were cultured in IMDM with about 4.6% human AB serum, around 9.1 IU/ml IL-2 and gentamicin, plus 10 ug/ml peptides. On days 3 and 7, half of the culture medium was replaced with fresh IL-2-containing medium. Unless noted otherwise, every peptide stimulation condition was grown in triplicate wells. Using Ficoll-Paque Plus gradient centrifugation, PBMC were separated from whole blood and then either used fresh or cryopreserved at -140C. The overlapping peptide pools covered the spike proteins of SARS-CoV-2 as well as those of the common cold coronaviruses HCoV-NL63, HCoV-OC43 and HCoV-229E. Genomic DNA was extracted from cultured CD4+ T cells with the QIAamp micro DNA kit.

This clone came up once. What antigen it recognizes has not been identified. Within one base of it there is no much larger clone, and no base qualities were kept. Per the germline V gene, MGHRA is the CDR1 and YSYEKL is the CDR2. Taken from cysteine to phenylalanine, the CDR3 has 13 residues. Only the CDR3 portion is preserved as DNA: 39 bases, with reading frame beginning at the first base. V drops 1 base and J drops 10 bases, leaving 11 bases in between. Library creation used the immunoSEQ multiplex PCR assay. DNA from the cultured, isolated CD4+ T cells was subjected to TCR beta CDR3 sequencing. Per the original workflow: Non-productive TCR sequences were removed, reads were trimmed to the CDR3 region, and CDR3s of at least 7 amino acids were retained. Antigen-specific clonotypes were identified using the MANAFEST web app by comparison of expansion in peptide wells against reference cultures. To be called positive, a clone needed expansion at FDR<0.05 compared with the reference and with all other wells, an odds ratio greater than 5, and a frequency greater than 0.1% in two replicate wells. A clonotype was defined as cross-reactive if the clonotype was significantly expanded both in SARS-CoV-2 spike wells and in at least one common cold coronavirus spike condition. Using the stringdist R package, CDR3 similarity was measured by Levenshtein distance, and unrooted trees were constructed with ape in R 3.6.1. Not all clones reach the TCRdb copy of this immuneACCESS table, which keeps in-frame sequences only. Checked studies attribute under half of the gap to unresolved V genes and leave the rest unexplained. V, J and clone size are those of that table, while D and trimming were read from the DNA. The sample table shows some 14,000 clones, and less than 85% are seen once. Roughly 25% of the sample is held by the ten biggest clonotypes.

The source is a human donor who received a COVID-19 vaccine. Sequences were derived from CD4+ T cells from PBMCs cultured with HCoV-229E spike peptides, sampled before COVID-19 vaccination. The cell subset or site label here, explained by the study, means: HCoV-229E spike overlapping peptide pool stimulation. The chain was built from TRBV4-1 and TRBJ1-5; D gene: possibly TRBD1, on 5 matching bases. The encoded CDR3 is CASSQGLREPQHF. At the DNA level, the sequence is TGCGCCAGCAGCCAAGGCCTCAGGGAACCCCAGCATTTT.